One sample yielded the 10 T cell receptor beta chains listed below, sequenced in a study of T cell changes during pregnancy in multiple sclerosis (dated by TCRdb to about 2019). Receptors were amplified or captured by the immunoSEQ multiplex PCR assay. What TCRdb holds here is the immuneACCESS table cut down to in-frame rearrangements. Part of the clones is not present; checked against another copy, under half of the missing clones reflect an unresolved V gene, and the others are unexplained. A total of 70,000 to 95,000 clones appear in this sample, around 93% of them only once. The ten top clones hold around 0.75% of the sample. The material sequenced was peripheral blood, taken in the second trimester of pregnancy. The receptor source for this set is a female donor in good health, enrolled as a control in a pregnancy study.

V usage is TRBV19 and J usage is TRBJ1-1, with a weak D call TRBD1 (6 bases). This CDR3 contains 14 residues. Trimming took 5 bases from V and 0 from J, leaving 10 bases between them. The germline gives CDR1 LNHDA, CDR2 SQIVND (reference sequence). As DNA, the CDR3 is TGTGCCAGTAGTGCGGACAGCATGAACACTGAAGCTTTCTTT. Protein sequence: CASSADSMNTEAFF.

This chain connects TRBV27 to TRBJ2-1, with D maybe TRBD1 (5 bases). The CDR3 is 15 amino acids. The V end was cut by 3 bases, the J end by 2 bases, with 11 bases between. The germline V gene has CDR1 MNHEY and CDR2 SMNVEV (reference sequence). CDR3 sequence: CASSLNQGTYNEQFF. CDR3 sequence (DNA): TGTGCCAGCAGTTTGAATCAGGGTACCTACAATGAGCAGTTCTTC.

The chain is built from TRBV6-5 and TRBJ1-2, with D unclear. Trimming pared 6 bases from V and 4 bases from J, leaving 15 bases between. CDR3 length equals 14 residues. The germline gives CDR1 MNHEY, CDR2 SVGAGI. In DNA form, the CDR3 reads TGTGCCAGCAGAACTACTGGCGGCCGCTATGGCTACACCTTC. It encodes CASRTTGGRYGYTF.

J is TRBJ1-5 and V is TRBV18; TRBD1 aligns across 8 bases. The CDR3 consists of 15 residues. V shed 3 bases and J 7 bases; nucleotides not matched to a gene: 8. Germline CDR1 reads KGHSH; CDR2 reads LQKENI. The CDR3: CASSPSTGVRQPQHF. DNA for the CDR3: TGTGCCAGCTCACCCTCGACAGGGGTTAGGCAGCCCCAGCATTTT.

This chain links TRBV6-1 with TRBJ2-3, with TRBD2 matching over 12 bases. V gave up 3 bases and J gave up 2 bases; unmatched junction bases: 3. The CDR3 is 16 amino acids. Germline CDR1 reads MNHNS; CDR2 reads SASEGT. Here the CDR3 reads CASSEASGGATDTQYF. The CDR3 region has the DNA TGTGCCAGCAGTGAGGCTAGCGGGGGGGCCACAGATACGCAGTATTTT.

V and J are TRBV5-6 and TRBJ1-1; 8 bases match TRBD1. Germline V gives CDR1 SGHDT, CDR2 YYEEEE. V lost 1 base and J lost 8; bases outside the gene matches: 7. This CDR3 spans 14 amino acids. The CDR3 DNA reads TGTGCCAGCAGCTTGACGGACAGGGAGTTAGAAGCTTTCTTT. The encoded protein is CASSLTDRELEAFF.

Only a few counts were recorded for this clone. J is TRBJ1-1 and V is TRBV30; possible D gene TRBD1, 5 bases. This CDR3 comprises 15 residues. V lost 3 bases and J 1 base, leaving 15 bases between the germline ends. Germline V gene sequence: CDR1 GTSNPN, CDR2 SVGIG (reference sequence). This CDR3 reads CAWSAFAQGNTEAFF. DNA of the CDR3: TGTGCCTGGAGCGCGTTTGCCCAGGGGAACACTGAAGCTTTCTTT. Full variable domain (outside the CDR3, taken from reference TRBV30 and TRBJ1-1): SQTIHQWPATLVQPVGSPLSLECTVEGTSNPNLYWYRQAAGRGLQLLFYSVGIGQISSEVPQNLSASRPQDRQFILSSKKLLLSDSGFYLCAWSAFAQGNTEAFFGQGTRLTVV.

V gene TRBV21-1 combines with J gene TRBJ1-4; TRBD1, the D gene given by the table, was not confirmed from the DNA. TRBV21-1 is labeled a pseudogene. This CDR3 has 19 residues. CDR3 coding DNA: TGTGCCAGCAGCAAAGTCCCCAGGCCGCTGCATGCAACTAATGAAAAACTGTTTTTT. Amino acid sequence: CASSKVPRPLHATNEKLFF.

The chain uses TRBV6-5 and TRBJ2-1; weak D call: TRBD1 (5 bases). The CDR3 contains 12 residues. Trimming removed 5 bases at V and 4 bases at J, with 6 bases between. Germline V lookup: CDR1 MNHEY, CDR2 SVGAGI. The CDR3 spells CASSRQYNEQFF. In nucleotides, the CDR3 is TGTGCCAGCAGTCGACAGTACAATGAGCAGTTCTTC.

A word on this clone: Other DNA sequences in this specimen translate into the identical CDR3. This chain uses TRBV19 with TRBJ1-1, with D perhaps matching TRBD1 (6 bases). V was pared by 3 bases and J by 2 bases, with 10 bases between. This CDR3 is 14 amino acids long. CDR1 is LNHDA and CDR2 is SQIVND in the germline V gene (reference sequence). CDR3 in amino acids: CASSMDSLNTEAFF. The CDR3 coding sequence is TGTGCCAGTAGTATGGACAGCCTAAACACTGAAGCTTTCTTT. Looking up the rest from reference TRBV19 and TRBJ1-1 gives the full variable domain: DGGITQSPKYLFRKEGQNVTLSCEQNLNHDAMYWYRQDPGQGLRLIYYSQIVNDFQKGDIAEGYSVSREKKESFPLTVTSAQKNPTAFYLCASSMDSLNTEAFFGQGTRLTVV.